The 5 T cell receptor beta chains presented below share a single source sample, sequenced in a study of memory CD4+ T cells and cytomegalovirus serostatus. Single viable CD3+CD4+CD8-CD45RO+ cells were sorted as the memory CD4+ T cells. TCRdb's copy holds only in-frame clones and misses some; the assay was immunoSEQ multiplex PCR. The table has under 80,000 clones, roughly 78% seen once. Specimen: memory CD4+ T cells from blood. These receptors all come from an adult in good health and CMV-seropositive.

The chain employs TRBV2 and TRBJ1-5; D may be TRBD1 (6 bases). CDR1 and CDR2 from the germline V gene are SNHLY and FYNNEI. Trimming took off 6 bases at V and 4 bases at J, with 10 bases between the two ends. This CDR3 contains 13 residues. The CDR3 sequence is CASRGGLNQPQHF. The CDR3 DNA follows: TGTGCCAGCAGGGGGGGGCTTAATCAGCCCCAGCATTTT.

The rearrangement uses TRBV19 and TRBJ1-2, with D possibly being TRBD1 (6 bases). V gave up 5 bases and J gave up 7 bases, with 14 bases separating them. The CDR3 runs 13 residues. Germline CDR1 and CDR2: LNHDA and SQIVND (reference sequence). This CDR3 is CASSARHRAGYTF. The CDR3 nucleotides are TGTGCCAGTAGTGCCCGTCACAGGGCTGGCTACACCTTC.

The chain couples TRBV6-6 to TRBJ1-2; D remains unclear. The CDR3 is 13 residues long. The germline V gene encodes CDR1 MNHNY and CDR2 SVGAGI (reference sequence). Trimming left V 3 bases short and J 6 bases short, with 11 bases between. The CDR3 region is CASSYWPPDGYTF. CDR3 DNA: TGTGCCAGCAGTTATTGGCCACCCGATGGCTACACCTTC.

CDR3 region: CASSLDAQGGTDTQYF. In DNA form, the CDR3 reads TGTGCCAGCAGCTTGGACGCTCAGGGGGGCACAGATACGCAGTATTTT. This chain joins TRBV11-2 and TRBJ2-3; 7 bases map to TRBD1. The CDR3 has 16 amino acids. Germline CDR1 SGHAT, CDR2 FQNNGV. V was pared by 3 bases and J by 1 base, with 7 bases of the junction left unmatched.

CDR3 amino acids: CATSRDLGARDGYTF. DNA of the CDR3: TGTGCCACCAGCAGAGATTTAGGGGCGCGGGATGGCTACACCTTC. This sequence joins TRBV15 and TRBJ1-2; tentative D call: TRBD1 (5 bases). Germline values: CDR1 LNHNV, CDR2 YYDKDF (reference sequence). The CDR3 runs to 15 residues. The V end was cut by 0 bases, the J end by 6 bases, with 14 bases between.